This record covers a single TCR beta chain. Using immunoSEQ multiplex PCR, the repertoire was profiled, and TCRdb retains in-frame clones only, with some absent. The sample has over 150,000 clones, about 94% seen once. The data are from a study of control samples from healthy donors and cancer patients. Unmatched junction bases numbered 6, after V lost 4 bases and J lost 3 bases. This CDR3 region has 15 residues. Germline assignment: CDR1 MNHNY and CDR2 SVGAGI (reference sequence). The rearrangement joins TRBV6-6 to TRBJ1-1, with 9 bases fitting TRBD1. Sequencing was performed on blood. The clonotype was recovered from a middle-aged man in good health. For the CDR3, the DNA is TGTGCCAGCAGTTGGACAGGGGTTGGGGACACTGAAGCTTTCTTT. This sequence encodes CASSWTGVGDTEAFF.